Following are 21 T cell receptor beta chains from one sample sequenced in a study of molecular identifiers for immune sequencing clone quantification listed by TCRdb under 2018. Library preparation employed PCR. Sequencing was carried out with an Illumina HiSeq 4000. The public reads were quality trimmed at Q25 with fastp and then assembled into clones with MiXCR by TCRdb, keeping productive beta chains. Identical CDR3 protein sequences are pooled into one entry, listed with their most common genes and DNA. For this sample there are about 510,000 distinct CDR3 sequences; 20% to 25% appear just once. The top ten hold 0.7% to 1% of the sample. Material: naive CD8+ T cells from blood, with Jurkat cell RNA spiked in. The label giving this sample's cell subset or site can be read as: FACS-sorted CD8+CD4-CCR7+CD45RA+ naive T cells. The receptors come from a human donor in good health. Some libraries in this study had Jurkat cell RNA spiked in.

This chain joins TRBV25-1 and TRBJ2-2; D unresolved. The CDR3 has 13 residues. Germline CDR1 MGHDK, CDR2 SYGVNS. Trimming shortened V by 8 bases and J by 4 bases, and 11 bases separated the two germline ends. The CDR3 protein is CASSAQITGELFF. DNA for the CDR3: TGTGCCAGCTCGGCGCAGATCACCGGGGAGCTGTTTTTT.

Many counts were recorded for this clonotype. This sequence joins TRBV4-3 and TRBJ2-5, with a weak D call TRBD1 (6 bases). The CDR3 extends over 15 amino acids. CDR1 LGHNA and CDR2 YSLEER come from the germline V gene. Trimming took off 4 bases at V and 1 base at J, with 13 bases between the two ends. DNA of the CDR3: TGCGCCAGCAGCCCCGACGGACAGAGCCAAGAGACCCAGTACTTC. Protein: CASSPDGQSQETQYF.

This clonotype was picked up a small number of times. This sequence joins TRBV19 and TRBJ1-1, with unresolved D. The CDR3 is 13 amino acids. Germline CDR1 reads LNHDA; CDR2 reads SQIVND (reference sequence). Trimming cost V 6 bases and J 1 base, with 9 bases left between them. CDR3 coding DNA: TGTGCCAGTAGCCCCAAGGCGAACACTGAAGCTTTCTTT. It specifies CASSPKANTEAFF.

The rearrangement uses TRBV6-5 and TRBJ1-1, with no clear D. Deletions cut 11 bases from V and 1 base from J, with 23 bases between. CDR1 is MNHEY, CDR2 SVGAGI, per germline. The CDR3 runs 16 residues. The CDR3 DNA sequence: TGTGCCGGCTATATCTCATGGGAGGGTAGGAACACTGAAGCTTTCTTT. This codes for CAGYISWEGRNTEAFF.

Comment on this clonotype: Since a much larger clone is just one base distant, this may be a read error. The CDR3 loop reads CASSQVPILVQTNTEAFF. The CDR3 coding sequence is TGTGCCAGCAGCCAAGTTCCCATCCTGGTGCAGACGAACACTGAAGCTTTCTTT. The chain links TRBV4-2 to TRBJ1-1; D gene ambiguous. CDR1 and CDR2 (germline): LGHNA, YNFKEQ. This CDR3 is 18 amino acids long. V lost 1 base and J lost 1, with 19 bases in between.

This clonotype was picked up many times. The rearrangement uses TRBV2 and TRBJ1-2; no firm D call. The V and J ends lost 6 bases and 3 bases respectively, with 8 bases between them. The CDR3 extends over 12 amino acids. CDR1 and CDR2 from the germline V gene are SNHLY and FYNNEI. The DNA of the CDR3 is TGTGCCAGCAGGGATGACTACTATGGCTACACCTTC. It translates to CASRDDYYGYTF.

The sample holds many counts of this clonotype. V is TRBV29-1 and J is TRBJ2-7; either TRBD1 or TRBD2 may fit D (5 bases each). Looked up from germline, CDR1 is SQVTM and CDR2 is ANQGSEA. The CDR3 consists of 13 residues. V was trimmed by 4 bases and J by 0 bases, leaving 10 bases between them. The CDR3, as DNA: TGCAGCGTTGCGGGGCCCTTCTCCTACGAGCAGTACTTC. It is translated as CSVAGPFSYEQYF.

This clonotype appeared many times. The chain couples TRBV30 to TRBJ2-3; a weak D match, TRBD1 (5 bases). V was trimmed by 4 bases and J by 4 bases, leaving 12 bases between them. The CDR3 loop spans 13 amino acids. Germline assignment: CDR1 GTSNPN and CDR2 SVGIG (reference sequence). CDR3 loop: CAWNQGNADTQYF. CDR3 nucleotide sequence: TGTGCCTGGAATCAGGGAAACGCAGATACGCAGTATTTT.

CDR3 residues: CASSWDRFLDEQFF. CDR3 nucleotide sequence: TGTGCCAGCAGTTGGGACAGGTTTTTGGATGAGCAGTTCTTC. The V gene is TRBV7-9, the J gene TRBJ2-1; the match to TRBD1 covers 8 bases. Germline-derived CDR1 and CDR2 are SEHNR and FQNEAQ (reference sequence). The CDR3 loop spans 14 amino acids. J gave up 8 bases and V 6 bases, and 9 bases lay outside the gene matches.

This clonotype was counted between two and nine times. This chain links TRBV7-9 with TRBJ1-1; D is unresolved. V was pared by 10 bases and J by 4 bases, with 16 bases between. This CDR3 region has 13 residues. Germline-derived CDR1 and CDR2 are SEHNR and FQNEAQ (reference sequence). The CDR3 nucleotides read TGTGCCATTAGGTGGGAATCGGGCACTGAAGCTTTCTTT. As protein: CAIRWESGTEAFF.

The sample holds a few counts of this clonotype. The chain employs TRBV6-1 and TRBJ2-7; D possibly corresponds to TRBD2 (5 bases). The CDR3 sequence is 13 residues long. The V end lost 3 bases, the J end lost 3 bases, and 9 bases lay between the germline ends. Germline V lookup: CDR1 MNHNS, CDR2 SASEGT. CDR3 amino acids: CASSDYGLYEQYF. CDR3 DNA sequence: TGTGCCAGCAGTGACTACGGACTCTACGAGCAGTACTTC.

For this clonotype: The conserved final phenylalanine or tryptophan is absent from the CDR3, which likely points to a read error. Here the CDR3 reads CAWSRDSYGYTL. CDR3 in DNA: TGTGCCTGGAGCCGGGACAGCTATGGCTACACCCTC. The chain is built from TRBV30 and TRBJ1-2, with 7 bases that match TRBD1. The germline V gene has CDR1 GTSNPN and CDR2 SVGIG (reference sequence). This CDR3 region has 12 residues. The V segment lost 3 bases and the J segment 4 bases; nucleotides outside the gene matches: 2.

This clonotype was found many times. The J gene is TRBJ2-3, the V gene TRBV7-6; D remains unclear. This CDR3 has 15 amino acids. The germline CDR1 and CDR2 sequences are SGHVS and FNYEAQ. Deletions cut 5 bases from V and 3 bases from J, with 15 bases between. The CDR3 protein is CASSTPRDVTDTQYF. In nucleotides, the CDR3 is TGTGCCAGCAGCACCCCTAGGGATGTTACAGATACGCAGTATTTT. Drawing the rest from reference TRBV7-6 and TRBJ2-3, the complete variable domain is GAGVSQSPRYKVTKRGQDVALRCDPISGHVSLYWYRQALGQGPEFLTYFNYEAQQDKSGLPNDRFSAERPEGSISTLTIQRTEQRDSAMYRCASSTPRDVTDTQYFGPGTRLTVL.

This clonotype was detected ten times or more. V is TRBV12-3 or TRBV12-4 and J is TRBJ2-3, with D possibly being TRBD2 (5 bases). The CDR3 is 15 residues long. With 6 bases removed from V and 1 base from J, the gap between germline ends came to 14 bases. This CDR3 reads CASSPTTLRTDTQYF. CDR3 sequence (DNA): TGTGCCAGCAGCCCGACTACTTTGCGCACAGATACGCAGTATTTT.

This clonotype was counted a single time. This chain connects TRBV3-1 to TRBJ2-1, with 9 bases fitting TRBD2. Germline V gives CDR1 LGHDT, CDR2 YNNKEL (reference sequence). CDR3 length: 17 amino acids. V lost 1 base, J lost 4 bases, and 8 bases stayed unmatched. CDR3 in amino acids: CASSQVASGNIYNEQFF. CDR3 nucleotide sequence: TGTGCCAGCAGCCAAGTTGCTAGCGGGAATATTTACAATGAGCAGTTCTTC.

This clonotype was detected only a few times. The V call is TRBV13, the J call TRBJ2-2, with a weak D call TRBD1 (5 bases). This CDR3 has 13 amino acids. The germline V and J ends were trimmed by 7 bases and 3 bases, with 9 bases remaining between them. Per the germline V gene, CDR1 is PRHDT and CDR2 is FYEKMQ (reference sequence). The CDR3 here is CASKSGYTGELFF. The DNA for the CDR3 is TGTGCCAGCAAATCAGGGTACACCGGGGAGCTGTTTTTT.

The rearrangement links TRBV29-1 to TRBJ2-5, with D possibly being TRBD1 (6 bases). Germline V CDR1 and CDR2: SQVTM, ANQGSEA. V gave up 5 bases and J gave up 5 bases, with 24 bases separating them. This CDR3 contains 16 residues. CDR3 in DNA: TGCAGCGTTCTAGGTGGACAGTTGGACGTCATGGAGACCCAGTACTTC. Translated: CSVLGGQLDVMETQYF.

There are many counts of this clonotype. The genes are TRBV7-2 and TRBJ2-3, with 7 bases identical to TRBD2. This CDR3 spans 17 amino acids. The V segment lost 3 bases and the J segment 3 bases; nucleotides outside the gene matches: 12. The V gene's germline CDR1 is SGHTA and CDR2 FQGNSA. The CDR3 loop is CASSLVGRSGWTDTQYF. As DNA, the CDR3 is TGTGCCAGCAGCTTGGTCGGGCGTAGCGGGTGGACAGATACGCAGTATTTT. Full variable domain (rest looked up from reference TRBV7-2 and TRBJ2-3): GAGVSQSPSNKVTEKGKDVELRCDPISGHTALYWYRQSLGQGLEFLIYFQGNSAPDKSGLPSDRFSAERTGGSVSTLTIQRTQQEDSAVYLCASSLVGRSGWTDTQYFGPGTRLTVL.

This clonotype showed up many times. The germline gene is not matched at one end of the junction; a read error may be the cause. V usage is TRBV2 and J usage is TRBJ2-3; TRBD2 is a possible D gene (5 bases). CDR3 length equals 13 residues. Per germline, CDR1 SNHLY and CDR2 FYNNEI. The CDR3 loop is CASSVGLTATQYF. The CDR3 coding sequence is TGTGCCAGCAGTGTTGGACTTACAGCTACGCAGTATTTT.

This sequence joins TRBV4-1 and TRBJ2-7; D may match TRBD1 or TRBD2 (5 bases each). Germline V CDR1 and CDR2: MGHRA, YSYEKL. The V gene lost 5 bases and the J gene lost 2 bases, with 16 bases spanning the gap. The CDR3 extends over 15 amino acids. CDR3: CASSAVLGEPYEQYF. CDR3 nucleotide sequence: TGCGCCAGCAGCGCCGTTTTGGGGGAACCCTACGAGCAGTACTTC.

This clonotype showed up many times. This chain links TRBV5-6 with TRBJ2-3, with 10 bases that match TRBD2. CDR3 length equals 18 residues. Looked up from germline, CDR1 is SGHDT and CDR2 is YYEEEE. Germline trimming cut 1 base from V and 2 bases from J; bases unmatched to any gene: 10. The CDR3 DNA follows: TGTGCCAGCAGCTTGATTCTGTCAGGACTAGCGGACACAGATACGCAGTATTTT. Translated, it gives CASSLILSGLADTDTQYF.